These 29 T cell receptor beta chains came from one sample sequenced in a study of CD8+ T cells in alopecia areata (dated by TCRdb to 2017 to 2018). What the time point label conveys for this sample: 4 weeks on oral tofacitinib. This sample's treatment or condition label indicates: oral pan-JAK inhibitor, 5-10 mg twice daily. Libraries were made using the immunoSEQ multiplex PCR assay. To provide template for TCR sequencing, every sample had RNA extracted and reverse transcribed into cDNA. The table comes from immuneACCESS by way of TCRdb, which keeps in-frame sequences with V and J called. Part of the clones is missing from these tables; in studies checked, under half for an unresolved V gene and the rest for unknown reasons. Here the sample has about 200,000 clones; roughly three fifths occur a single time. The ten largest clones represent less than 3.5% of the sample. Sequenced here: CD4+ T cells sorted from blood, sampled at week 4, from a patient treated with tofacitinib. These receptors all stem from a human donor with alopecia areata.

As concerns this clone: The sample has other DNA sequences that encode this CDR3 too. This chain links TRBV6-5 with TRBJ1-2; D ambiguous. Per the germline V gene, CDR1 is MNHEY and CDR2 is SVGAGI. V lost 2 bases and J 2 bases, leaving 6 bases between the germline ends. The length of the CDR3 is 13 residues. CDR3 nucleotide sequence: TGTGCCAGCAGTTACGATACAAACTATGGCTACACCTTC. Its protein product is CASSYDTNYGYTF.

The chain recombines TRBV4-1 with TRBJ2-5; the match to TRBD2 covers 7 bases. V trimming: 0 bases; J trimming: 6 bases; junction bases outside the gene matches: 4. CDR3 length: 14 amino acids. The V gene's germline CDR1 is MGHRA and CDR2 YSYEKL. DNA of the CDR3: TGCGCCAGCAGCCAAGAGGAGGGAGGGAAGACCCAGTACTTC. It specifies CASSQEEGGKTQYF.

This rearrangement joins TRBV28 to TRBJ1-6, with D possibly matching TRBD1 (6 bases). The CDR3 totals 18 residues. Germline CDR1 reads MDHEN; CDR2 reads SYDVKM. The V gene lost 6 bases and the J gene lost 5 bases, with 23 bases spanning the gap. The CDR3 nucleotides are TGTGCCAGCAGCCGGGAGAGTCGATTGGGGACAAATAATTCACCCCTCCACTTT. Protein: CASSRESRLGTNNSPLHF. Complete variable domain (other parts from reference TRBV28 and TRBJ1-6): DVKVTQSSRYLVKRTGEKVFLECVQDMDHENMFWYRQDPGLGLRLIYFSYDVKMKEKGDIPEGYSVSREKKERFSLILESASTNQTSMYLCASSRESRLGTNNSPLHFGNGTRLTVT.

This chain joins TRBV29-1 and TRBJ2-2, with 7 bases aligning to TRBD1. This CDR3 has 17 residues. V shed 7 bases and J 2 bases; nucleotides not matched to a gene: 16. Germline V gene lookup returns CDR1 SQVTM and CDR2 ANQGSEA. The CDR3 reads CSALYKGAGLNTGELFF. In nucleotides, the CDR3 is TGCAGCGCGCTCTACAAGGGGGCTGGGTTAAACACCGGGGAGCTGTTTTTT.

V gene TRBV29-1 combines with J gene TRBJ1-1; no clear D. Germline CDR1 reads SQVTM; CDR2 reads ANQGSEA. Deletions cut 3 bases from V and 4 bases from J, with 12 bases between. This CDR3 comprises 13 residues. The CDR3 nucleotides read TGCAGCGTTGATCCCCACTCAGGCACTGAAGCTTTCTTT. As protein: CSVDPHSGTEAFF. The variable domain in full, completed from reference TRBV29-1 and TRBJ1-1, reads SAVISQKPSRDICQRGTSLTIQCQVDSQVTMMFWYRQQPGQSLTLIATANQGSEATYESGFVIDKFPISRPNLTFSTLTVSNMSPEDSSIYLCSVDPHSGTEAFFGQGTRLTVV.

This chain links TRBV30 with TRBJ1-2, with 8 positions matching TRBD1. The CDR3 is 15 amino acids. V was clipped by 0 bases and J by 8 bases; unmatched bases: 11. Germline V gene data show CDR1 as GTSNPN and CDR2 as SVGIG (reference sequence). CDR3 sequence reads: CAWSVPDRVFEGYTF. DNA of the CDR3: TGTGCCTGGAGTGTACCGGACAGGGTATTCGAGGGCTACACCTTC.

The genes are TRBV10-3 and TRBJ2-7, with TRBD2 as a possible D gene (6 bases). The CDR3 is 14 amino acids. Germline-derived CDR1 and CDR2 are ENHRY and SYGVKD. Trimming cost V 3 bases and J 4 bases, with 13 bases left between them. In nucleotides, the CDR3 is TGTGCCATCAGTGAAGGGACTGTAGATTACGAGCAGTACTTC. Translated: CAISEGTVDYEQYF.

This chain connects TRBV11-2 to TRBJ1-5, with unresolved D. The CDR3 has 12 residues. V dropped 5 bases and J dropped 3 bases, with 5 bases sitting between them. The germline V gene has CDR1 SGHAT and CDR2 FQNNGV. CDR3: CASSNHNQPQHF. The DNA of the CDR3 is TGTGCCAGCAGCAATCACAATCAGCCCCAGCATTTT.

V and J are TRBV28 and TRBJ2-5; D may be TRBD1 (5 bases). CDR3 length: 15 amino acids. Germline-derived CDR1 and CDR2 are MDHEN and SYDVKM. The V and J ends lost 5 bases and 5 bases respectively, with 18 bases between them. The CDR3 bases are TGTGCCAGCAGTACCCAGGGTGCAGGCAGGGAGACCCAGTACTTC. It translates to CASSTQGAGRETQYF.

In this sample, this clone turned up many times. The chain links TRBV7-8 to TRBJ1-1; the D is unclear. The length of the CDR3 is 14 residues. With 2 bases removed from V and 1 base from J, the gap between germline ends came to 8 bases. Germline V lookup: CDR1 SGHVS, CDR2 FQNEAQ. CDR3 DNA sequence: TGTGCCAGCAGCTTACTCGCACAGAACACTGAAGCTTTCTTT. Protein sequence: CASSLLAQNTEAFF.

This clone is categorized as medium-sized (0.01 to 0.1%). The gene calls are TRBV19 and TRBJ1-1, with 9 bases lining up with TRBD1. This CDR3 has 13 residues. Germline CDR1 and CDR2: LNHDA and SQIVND (reference sequence). Trimming removed 9 bases from V and 5 bases from J; junction bases left unmatched: 7. CDR3 sequence reads: CASRTGVRTEAFF. The DNA of the CDR3 is TGTGCCAGCCGGACAGGGGTGAGGACTGAAGCTTTCTTT. The full variable domain, in which reference TRBV19 and TRBJ1-1 provide the parts outside the CDR3, is DGGITQSPKYLFRKEGQNVTLSCEQNLNHDAMYWYRQDPGQGLRLIYYSQIVNDFQKGDIAEGYSVSREKKESFPLTVTSAQKNPTAFYLCASRTGVRTEAFFGQGTRLTVV.

This chain uses TRBV5-1 with TRBJ2-5; D is unresolved. This CDR3 spans 13 amino acids. Germline CDR1 reads SGHRS; CDR2 reads YFSETQ. The germline V and J ends were trimmed by 2 bases and 5 bases, with 10 bases remaining between them. The CDR3 DNA reads TGCGCCAGCAGCTTCCGTTTTGGGGAGACCCAGTACTTC. It translates to CASSFRFGETQYF.

The chain has TRBV4-2 and TRBJ1-6, with a weak D call TRBD1 (5 bases). V lost 3 bases and J lost 5, with 8 bases in between. The CDR3 contains 14 residues. The germline gives CDR1 LGHNA, CDR2 YNFKEQ. CDR3 bases: TGTGCCAGCAGCCAGGGACCTGATAATTCACCCCTCCACTTT. The encoded protein is CASSQGPDNSPLHF.

The chain couples TRBV7-9 to TRBJ2-1, with 8 bases matching TRBD2. CDR1 and CDR2 from the germline V gene are SEHNR and FQNEAQ (reference sequence). The CDR3 is made up of 15 amino acids. After removal of 7 bases from V and 8 bases from J, the junction contained 13 bases not matched to a gene. CDR3 nucleotides: TGTGCCAGCAACAGAGCGGGGGCCCAATTGCATGAGCAGTTCTTC. It encodes CASNRAGAQLHEQFF.

The gene calls are TRBV28 and TRBJ2-2; D ambiguous. V was clipped by 3 bases and J by 6 bases, with 2 bases between them. CDR1 is MDHEN, CDR2 SYDVKM, per germline. The CDR3 has 11 amino acids. The CDR3 DNA follows: TGTGCCAGCAGTTTTTCCGGGGAGCTGTTTTTT. Translation: CASSFSGELFF.

J is TRBJ1-2 and V is TRBV25-1; 7 positions agree with TRBD1. Germline V gene lookup returns CDR1 MGHDK and CDR2 SYGVNS. The CDR3 has 15 amino acids. Trimming removed 8 bases from V and 7 bases from J; junction bases left unmatched: 16. CDR3 in DNA: TGTGCCAGCTTGCCCACAGGGGCGGTAAATATTGGCTACACCTTC. It is translated as CASLPTGAVNIGYTF.

The V call is TRBV7-2, the J call TRBJ1-2; D possibly corresponds to TRBD1 (6 bases). Germline V gene sequence: CDR1 SGHTA, CDR2 FQGNSA. V shed 5 bases and J shed 2 bases, with 9 bases lying between them. CDR3 length: 13 residues. CDR3 nucleotides: TGTGCCAGCAGCCGGGACATCAACTATGGCTACACCTTC. Translation: CASSRDINYGYTF.

This clone was picked up one time. The chain couples TRBV15 to TRBJ1-5; D call uncertain. Trimming took 0 bases from V and 0 from J, leaving 12 bases between them. Germline V gene sequence: CDR1 LNHNV, CDR2 YYDKDF (reference sequence). CDR3 length: 17 residues. This chain's CDR3 is CATSRELQGSSNQPQHF. Here the CDR3 DNA reads TGTGCCACCAGCAGAGAATTGCAAGGGTCTAGCAATCAGCCCCAGCATTTT.

The chain employs TRBV19 and TRBJ2-3; tentatively, D is TRBD1 (6 bases). This CDR3 has 15 amino acids. The germline V gene encodes CDR1 LNHDA and CDR2 SQIVND (reference sequence). V lost 4 bases, J lost 2 bases, and 13 bases lay in between. As DNA, the CDR3 is TGTGCCAGTAGTACGACAGGTACAGTCACAGATACGCAGTATTTT. Encoded protein: CASSTTGTVTDTQYF.

The chain carries TRBV29-1 and TRBJ1-1; D unresolved. CDR1 and CDR2 from the germline V gene are SQVTM and ANQGSEA. CDR3 length equals 16 residues. V dropped 6 bases and J dropped 3 bases, with 23 bases sitting between them. In DNA, the CDR3 is TGCAGCGTCCGAGACTTGGCCCCAACAAGGGACACTGAAGCTTTCTTT. Encoded protein: CSVRDLAPTRDTEAFF.

The chain employs TRBV11-2 and TRBJ2-2; weak D call: TRBD1 (5 bases). The CDR3 totals 15 residues. The germline CDR1 and CDR2 sequences are SGHAT and FQNNGV. Trimming took 5 bases from V and 0 from J, leaving 10 bases between them. CDR3 sequence reads: CASSPDISNTGELFF. Here the CDR3 DNA reads TGTGCCAGCAGCCCGGACATTTCGAACACCGGGGAGCTGTTTTTT.

This chain links TRBV6-5 with TRBJ2-4, with D perhaps given as TRBD1 or TRBD2 (5 bases each). CDR1 is MNHEY, CDR2 SVGAGI, per germline. The germline V and J ends were trimmed by 5 bases and 2 bases, with 10 bases remaining between them. The CDR3 is made up of 14 amino acids. CDR3 nucleotides: TGTGCCAGCAGTAGAGGGGTTCCCAAAAACATTCAGTACTTC. Its protein is CASSRGVPKNIQYF.

The rearrangement uses TRBV5-1 and TRBJ2-5; a weak D match, TRBD1 (6 bases). Germline V lookup: CDR1 SGHRS, CDR2 YFSETQ. With 4 bases removed from V and 1 base from J, the gap between germline ends came to 14 bases. The CDR3 totals 15 residues. CDR3 sequence: CASSRTVSVQETQYF. DNA for the CDR3: TGCGCCAGCAGCCGGACAGTGTCAGTCCAAGAGACCCAGTACTTC.

The chain couples TRBV30 to TRBJ2-7, with a tentative D call TRBD1 (5 bases). Trimming cost V 7 bases and J 3 bases, with 16 bases left between them. Germline lookup yields CDR1 GTSNPN and CDR2 SVGIG (reference sequence). CDR3 size: 13 residues. The CDR3 DNA reads TGTGCCTTTGTCAGGGTGGATCACTACGAGCAGTACTTC. This codes for CAFVRVDHYEQYF.

This chain joins TRBV4-3 and TRBJ1-2; D gene uncertain. Deletions cut 0 bases from V and 7 bases from J, with 9 bases between. Germline loops: CDR1 LGHNA, CDR2 YSLEER. This CDR3 has 13 residues. The CDR3 coding sequence is TGCGCCAGCAGCCAAGATGTAAGGGCTGGCTACACCTTC. Translation: CASSQDVRAGYTF.

This chain uses TRBV5-1 with TRBJ2-3, with D hard to call. CDR1 SGHRS and CDR2 YFSETQ come from the germline V gene. The CDR3 is 12 amino acids. The V end was cut by 2 bases, the J end by 0 bases, with 1 base between. The CDR3 reads CASSFSTDTQYF. Here the CDR3 DNA reads TGCGCCAGCAGCTTTAGCACAGATACGCAGTATTTT.

V is TRBV5-6 and J is TRBJ2-5; D not resolved. The CDR3 has 13 residues. Germline V gives CDR1 SGHDT, CDR2 YYEEEE. Trimming shortened V by 4 bases and J by 1 base, and 8 bases separated the two germline ends. CDR3: CASSQWIQETQYF. CDR3 in DNA: TGTGCCAGCAGCCAATGGATCCAAGAGACCCAGTACTTC.

This clone was seen more than once but under ten times. The genes are TRBV4-1 and TRBJ2-5, with D uncertain. The CDR3 runs 15 residues. Deletions cut 0 bases from V and 5 bases from J, with 13 bases between. Germline values: CDR1 MGHRA, CDR2 YSYEKL. The CDR3 here is CASSQESRMSETQYF. The CDR3 nucleotides are TGCGCCAGCAGCCAAGAGTCGCGCATGAGCGAGACCCAGTACTTC.

The chain joins TRBV27 to TRBJ1-6; 11 bases map to TRBD1. In germline, CDR1 is MNHEY, CDR2 SMNVEV (reference sequence). This CDR3 is 19 amino acids long. V shed 6 bases and J 3 bases; nucleotides not matched to a gene: 13. CDR3 in DNA: TGTGCCAGCAGCCGGACAGGGGGCGCTTCCTATTTCTATAATTCACCCCTCCACTTT. This gives the protein CASSRTGGASYFYNSPLHF.